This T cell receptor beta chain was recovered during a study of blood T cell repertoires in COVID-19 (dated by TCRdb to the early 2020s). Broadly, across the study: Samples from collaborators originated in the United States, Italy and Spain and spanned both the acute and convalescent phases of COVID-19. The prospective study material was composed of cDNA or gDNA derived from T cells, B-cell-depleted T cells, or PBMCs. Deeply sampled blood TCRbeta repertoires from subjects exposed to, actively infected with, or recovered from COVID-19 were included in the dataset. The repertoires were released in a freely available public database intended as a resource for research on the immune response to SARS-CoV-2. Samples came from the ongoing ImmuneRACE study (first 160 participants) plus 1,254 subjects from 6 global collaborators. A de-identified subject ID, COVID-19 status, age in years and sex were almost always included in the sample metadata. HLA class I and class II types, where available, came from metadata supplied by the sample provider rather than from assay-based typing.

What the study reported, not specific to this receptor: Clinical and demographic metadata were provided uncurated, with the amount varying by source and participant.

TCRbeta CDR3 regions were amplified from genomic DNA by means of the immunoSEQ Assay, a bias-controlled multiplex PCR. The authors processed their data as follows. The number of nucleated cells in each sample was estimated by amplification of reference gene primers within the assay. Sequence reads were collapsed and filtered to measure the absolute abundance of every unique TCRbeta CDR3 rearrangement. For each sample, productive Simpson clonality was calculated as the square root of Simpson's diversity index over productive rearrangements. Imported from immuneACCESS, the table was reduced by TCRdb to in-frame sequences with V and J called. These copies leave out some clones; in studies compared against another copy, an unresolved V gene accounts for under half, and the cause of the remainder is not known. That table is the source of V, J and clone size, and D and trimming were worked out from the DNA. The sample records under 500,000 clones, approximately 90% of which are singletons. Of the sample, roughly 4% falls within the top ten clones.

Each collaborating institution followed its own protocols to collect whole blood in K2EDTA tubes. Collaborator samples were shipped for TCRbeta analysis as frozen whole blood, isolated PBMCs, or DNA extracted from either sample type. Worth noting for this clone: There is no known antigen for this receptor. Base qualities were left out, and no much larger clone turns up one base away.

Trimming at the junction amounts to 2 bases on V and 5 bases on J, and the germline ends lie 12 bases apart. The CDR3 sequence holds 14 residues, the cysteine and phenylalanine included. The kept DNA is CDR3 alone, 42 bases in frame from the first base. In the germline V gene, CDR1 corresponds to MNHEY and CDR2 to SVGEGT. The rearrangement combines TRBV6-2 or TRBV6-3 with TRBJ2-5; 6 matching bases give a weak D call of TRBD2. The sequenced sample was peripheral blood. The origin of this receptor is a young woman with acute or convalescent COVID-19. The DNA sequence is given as TGTGCCAGCAGTTACAACTCTCGGGAGGAGACCCAGTACTTC. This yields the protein CASSYNSREETQYF.